The 17 T cell receptor beta chains given below trace back to one sample, sequenced in a study of blood T cells in healthy people across ages. Together with a sample-barcoded 5' primer, a J-beta primer mix was included in a second PCR lasting about 7 to 12 cycles. MiXCR, run by TCRdb on the 5' RACE reads, gives a single entry per CDR3 protein. The sample includes 700,000 to 800,000 distinct CDR3 sequences, around 46% of them seen just once. The sample comprised blood. The receptors were gathered from a woman aged 55-69 years in good health.

V usage is TRBV9 and J usage is TRBJ2-1; tentative D call: TRBD2 (5 bases). This CDR3 contains 15 residues. The germline gives CDR1 SGDLS, CDR2 YYNGEE. V gave up 0 bases and J gave up 6 bases, with 13 bases separating them. In DNA, the CDR3 is TGTGCCAGCAGCGTAGCTCAAGCGGTCCCCAATGAGCAGTTCTTC. Translation: CASSVAQAVPNEQFF.

V and J are TRBV12-3 or TRBV12-4 and TRBJ1-3; 11 positions agree with TRBD1. With V trimmed by 6 bases and J by 2 bases, 3 bases remained unmatched. This CDR3 comprises 15 residues. The CDR3 sequence is CASRSDRGPGNTIYF. DNA for the CDR3: TGTGCCAGCAGGTCGGACAGGGGGCCTGGAAACACCATATATTTT.

The V and J genes are TRBV3-1 and TRBJ2-4; D possibly corresponds to TRBD2 (5 bases). The CDR3 sequence is 15 residues long. Trimming removed 0 bases at V and 8 bases at J, with 14 bases between. Germline-derived CDR1 and CDR2 are LGHDT and YNNKEL (reference sequence). CDR3 sequence reads: CASSQDIASRDIQYF. DNA for the CDR3: TGTGCCAGCAGCCAAGATATAGCTAGCCGGGACATTCAGTACTTC.

CDR3 region: CATSDFYNEQFF. Written as DNA, the CDR3 is TGTGCCACCAGTGATTTTTACAATGAGCAGTTCTTC. This rearrangement joins TRBV24-1 to TRBJ2-1; no clear D. Germline CDR1 reads KGHDR; CDR2 reads SFDVKD. The CDR3 loop spans 12 amino acids. Trimming took 1 base from V and 4 from J, leaving 1 base between them.

The V call is TRBV20-1, the J call TRBJ2-4, with 10 bases lining up with TRBD2. The end of the DNA is better explained by TRBJ2-7, so the J call may be wrong. The germline V gene has CDR1 DFQATT and CDR2 SNEGSKA (reference sequence). This CDR3 region has 14 residues. CDR3 amino acids: CSARKAGGEGEQYF. The CDR3 DNA is TGCAGTGCTCGCAAAGCGGGAGGGGAGGGCGAGCAGTACTTC.

The V call is TRBV7-2, the J call TRBJ2-5; TRBD1 might be the D (5 bases). V lost 5 bases and J 2 bases, leaving 12 bases between the germline ends. This CDR3 region has 14 residues. CDR1 SGHTA and CDR2 FQGNSA come from the germline V gene. CDR3 sequence (DNA): TGTGCCAGCAGCCCCAGGGTGGCACAAGAGACCCAGTACTTC. It is translated as CASSPRVAQETQYF.

V usage is TRBV15 and J usage is TRBJ2-7; D is perhaps TRBD2 (6 bases). The germline V and J ends were trimmed by 5 bases and 2 bases, with 13 bases remaining between them. The V gene's germline CDR1 is LNHNV and CDR2 YYDKDF (reference sequence). The CDR3 runs to 14 residues. CDR3 amino acids: CATSVAGLTYEQYF. CDR3 nucleotides: TGTGCCACCAGCGTGGCTGGACTAACCTACGAGCAGTACTTC.

This rearrangement joins TRBV6-6 to TRBJ1-5; D not certain. CDR3 length equals 12 residues. The V gene lost 5 bases and the J gene lost 7 bases, with 9 bases spanning the gap. Germline CDR1 MNHNY, CDR2 SVGAGI (reference sequence). CDR3 sequence: CASSNSDQPQHF. CDR3 DNA sequence: TGTGCCAGCAGTAATTCCGACCAGCCCCAGCATTTT.

This chain connects TRBV3-1 to TRBJ2-7; 7 bases match TRBD2. The CDR3 contains 17 residues. The V gene end was trimmed by 1 base and the J gene end by 6 bases; junction bases not matched to a gene: 15. Germline V CDR1 and CDR2: LGHDT, YNNKEL (reference sequence). The CDR3 reads CASSQGHGGSTVGEQYF. CDR3 nucleotides: TGTGCCAGCAGCCAAGGACACGGCGGGAGTACTGTTGGCGAGCAGTACTTC.

This clonotype was observed a handful of times. CDR3 coding DNA: TGCAGCATCGGCTCGGGGGGCGCCAGCACAGATACGCAGTATTTT. It translates to CSIGSGGASTDTQYF. The chain employs TRBV29-1 and TRBJ2-3; TRBD2 is a possible D gene (7 bases). The germline CDR1 and CDR2 sequences are SQVTM and ANQGSEA. V was clipped by 8 bases and J by 0 bases, with 18 bases between them. This CDR3 region has 15 residues.

This chain uses TRBV20-1 with TRBJ2-1; the match to TRBD2 covers 9 bases. This CDR3 has 15 amino acids. Trimming removed 5 bases from V and 8 bases from J; junction bases left unmatched: 13. Germline assignment: CDR1 DFQATT and CDR2 SNEGSKA (reference sequence). The CDR3 sequence is CSARMGGGARDEQFF. The DNA for the CDR3 is TGCAGTGCTCGTATGGGCGGGGGGGCTCGCGATGAGCAGTTCTTC.

This clonotype was seen more than once but under ten times. The rearrangement joins TRBV21-1 to TRBJ2-1. TRBV21-1 is a listed pseudogene. There are 13 residues in the CDR3. The chain's CDR3 is CASSGSRDNEQFF. As DNA, the CDR3 is TGTGCCAGCAGCGGATCTCGAGACAATGAGCAGTTCTTC.

J is TRBJ2-5 and V is TRBV7-3; D may correspond to TRBD1 or TRBD2 (5 bases each). The CDR3 has 15 residues. Germline values: CDR1 SGHTA, CDR2 FQGTGA. Trimming pared 0 bases from V and 1 base from J, leaving 9 bases between. The CDR3 nucleotides are TGTGCCAGCAGCTTAACTGGGGGTAGCCAAGAGACCCAGTACTTC. It specifies CASSLTGGSQETQYF.

Details on this clonotype: A much larger clone sits a single nucleotide away, making a read error possible. This chain connects TRBV12-3 or TRBV12-4 to TRBJ2-1, with 10 bases lining up with TRBD2. CDR3 size: 17 residues. The CDR3 region has the DNA TGTACCAGCAGCCCTTCCACCTTAGCGGGGGGTGGCAATGAGCAGTTCTTC. This encodes CTSSPSTLAGGGNEQFF.

The rearrangement uses TRBV27 and TRBJ1-2; D might be TRBD1 (5 bases). The CDR3 spans 13 residues. Trimming took off 4 bases at V and 4 bases at J, with 10 bases between the two ends. Germline V gene sequence: CDR1 MNHEY, CDR2 SMNVEV (reference sequence). The CDR3 protein is CASSWEGSYGYTF. The CDR3, as DNA: TGTGCCAGCAGTTGGGAGGGGAGCTATGGCTACACCTTC.

This clonotype was recorded a few times. V and J are TRBV6-2 or TRBV6-3 and TRBJ2-1; TRBD2 aligns across 9 bases. Per the germline V gene, CDR1 is MNHEY and CDR2 is SVGEGT. With V trimmed by 2 bases and J by 7 bases, 9 bases remained unmatched. The CDR3 runs 16 residues. CDR3 DNA: TGTGCCAGCAGTTACGATACTGGACTAGCGAAAAATGAGCAGTTCTTC. It translates to CASSYDTGLAKNEQFF.

The genes are TRBV27 and TRBJ1-2; D is unclear. The CDR3 has 12 residues. Germline V gene sequence: CDR1 MNHEY, CDR2 SMNVEV (reference sequence). V dropped 6 bases and J dropped 9 bases, with 14 bases sitting between them. The CDR3 DNA reads as TGTGCCAGCAGGTTCTTCGACCGTAGCTACACCTTC. This codes for CASRFFDRSYTF.